These T cell receptor beta chains were read from a single sample in a study of shared clonotypes between healthy human individuals. Repertoires were generated with immunoSEQ multiplex PCR, while TCRdb's copy carries only in-frame clones and drops some. The table records 2 million or so clones, roughly 94% of them present only once. Sequenced material: naive CD8+ T cells sorted from blood. Receptors originate from a man aged 18-30 years in good health. The CDR3 runs from the conserved cysteine through the conserved F or W. The D gene is left open where the match is weak. Clone sizes are given selectively: once, few, many, or a class where the clone is expanded.

j_call d_call v_call clone_size cdr3_nt cdr3_aa
TRBJ2-3 - TRBV27 - TGTGCCAGCAGTTCTGGCGGGTACACGTTCACAGATACGCAGTATTTT CASSSGGYTFTDTQYF
TRBJ1-2 - TRBV6-1 - TGTGCCAGCAGTGAAGAAGGCACAGGGTCCTATGGCTACACCTTC CASSEEGTGSYGYTF
TRBJ2-7 - TRBV7-6 - TGTGCCAGCAGCTTAGGTGGGCGGTCCTGGGAGCAGTACTTC CASSLGGRSWEQYF
TRBJ2-7 - TRBV9 - TGTGCCAGCAGCGCCCATGACGGGACTGCCTACGAGCAGTACTTC CASSAHDGTAYEQYF
TRBJ2-1 - TRBV15 - TGTGCCACCAGCAGAGATGACGTAAGCTCCTACAATGAGCAGTTCTTC CATSRDDVSSYNEQFF
TRBJ1-2 TRBD1 TRBV2 - TGTGCCAGCACCCCAGGGACAGCTCTAGGGGACTATGGCTACACCTTC CASTPGTALGDYGYTF
TRBJ2-7 - TRBV30 - TGTGCCTGGAGTGTCACGGTCTCCTACGAGCAGTACTTC CAWSVTVSYEQYF
TRBJ1-1 - TRBV28 - TGTGCCAGCACCCTTGGACTGATGAACACTGAAGCTTTCTTT CASTLGLMNTEAFF
TRBJ1-2 - TRBV9 - TGTGCCAGCAGCGTAGAAGGGGGTCCAGCTAACTATGGCTACACCTTC CASSVEGGPANYGYTF
TRBJ2-2 TRBD2 TRBV7-8 - TGTGCCAGCAGCTTTGGGGGACTAGTGGGCGGGGAGCTGTTTTTT CASSFGGLVGGELFF
TRBJ2-7 - TRBV30 - TGTGCCTGGAGTGTACCGGGGCTAGCGTCCTACGAGCAGTACTTC CAWSVPGLASYEQYF
TRBJ1-5 TRBD1 TRBV30 once TGTGCCTGGGGACTCCACCGGGACAGGGATGGCAATCAGCCCCAGCATTTT CAWGLHRDRDGNQPQHF
TRBJ2-1 - TRBV7-8 - TGTGCCAGCACCGAAGTTGGGGTGGGCAATGAGCAGTTCTTC CASTEVGVGNEQFF
TRBJ2-1 TRBD2 TRBV11-2 - TGTGCCAGCAGCTTCGCTAGCGGGAGGGGCAATGAGCAGTTCTTC CASSFASGRGNEQFF
TRBJ1-4 - TRBV7-9 - TGTGCCAGCAGCAGACAGGACACCCGAGTGGAAAAACTGTTTTTT CASSRQDTRVEKLFF
TRBJ2-5 TRBD1 TRBV4-1 - TGCGCCAGCAGCCAGAGGGCGGGACAGGGTAACCAAGAGACCCAGTACTTC CASSQRAGQGNQETQYF
TRBJ1-5 - TRBV27 once TGTGCCAGCAGTTGGGGGGGGCCATATAGCAATCAGCCCCAGCATTTT CASSWGGPYSNQPQHF
TRBJ2-1 - TRBV2 - TGTGCCAGCAGGGCCGAAGGGAGGAGAGGCGAGCAGTTCTTC CASRAEGRRGEQFF
TRBJ1-1 - TRBV6-5 - TGTGCCAGCAGTTGGGGTGGGGCTGAAGCTTTCTTT CASSWGGAEAFF
TRBJ1-6 TRBD1 TRBV11-2 few TGTGCCAGCAGCTTAGTCGGGACAGTGACTAATTCACCCCTCCACTTT CASSLVGTVTNSPLHF
TRBJ2-7 TRBD1 TRBV10-3 - TGTGCCATCAGTGAGGAAAACAGGGGGAACGAGCAGTACTTC CAISEENRGNEQYF
TRBJ2-7 TRBD1 TRBV2 - TGTGCCAGCAAGTCGGACAGGGGATTATACGAGCAGTACTTC CASKSDRGLYEQYF
TRBJ2-7 - TRBV6-5 - TGTGCCAGCAGTTACACCACGGACGGAGTAGCCTACGAGCAGTACTTC CASSYTTDGVAYEQYF
TRBJ2-3 TRBD2 TRBV7-6 - TGTGCCAGCAGCCCGCTGACTAGCGGGAGCACAGATACGCAGTATTTT CASSPLTSGSTDTQYF
TRBJ2-7 - TRBV6-1 - TGTGCCAGCAGTGATATATCGAGTGACGAGCAGTACTTC CASSDISSDEQYF
TRBJ2-3 - TRBV11-3 - TGTGCCAGCAGCTTCCGGGCAGATACGCAGTATTTT CASSFRADTQYF
TRBJ2-7 - TRBV19 - TGTGCCAGTAGTATCCAGTCGTCATGGGACGAGCAGTACTTC CASSIQSSWDEQYF
TRBJ2-1 - TRBV11-2 - TGTGCCAGCAGTTACAGGGCCTACAATGAGCAGTTCTTC CASSYRAYNEQFF
TRBJ2-7 TRBD1 TRBV10-2 once TGCGCCAGCGGACCAGGGGGCGAGCAGTACTTC CASGPGGEQYF
TRBJ2-7 - TRBV5-1 once TGCGCCAGCAGCTTTGGCAGCCCAAGCTCCTACGAGCAGTACTTC CASSFGSPSSYEQYF
TRBJ2-7 TRBD1 TRBV10-3 - TGTGCCATCAGTGAGACAGCCGGACAGGGCGCCTACGAGCAGTACTTC CAISETAGQGAYEQYF
TRBJ1-1 - TRBV6-5 - TGTGCCAGCAGTTACGTCCGGGGAGCTGAAGCTTTCTTT CASSYVRGAEAFF
TRBJ1-1 - TRBV6-5 - TGTGCCAGCAGTTACGGGCAGGGTCTAACTGAAGCTTTCTTT CASSYGQGLTEAFF
TRBJ2-7 - TRBV5-8 once TGTGCCAGCAGCTTGGCACGGACTTACGAGCAGTACTTC CASSLARTYEQYF
TRBJ2-7 - TRBV27 - TGTGCCAGCAGTTTATTAGCGACAGCCTACGAGCAGTACTTC CASSLLATAYEQYF
TRBJ2-5 - TRBV4-1 - TGCGCCAGCAGCCAAGTAATTGGAAATGACCAAGAGACCCAGTACTTC CASSQVIGNDQETQYF
TRBJ2-2 - TRBV6-1 - TGTGCCAGCAAGGCGGGATGGGGCACCGGGGAGCTGTTTTTT CASKAGWGTGELFF
TRBJ1-2 - TRBV30 - TGTGCCTGGAGTGAACAGGGCAGCTATGGCTACACCTTC CAWSEQGSYGYTF
TRBJ1-5 - TRBV13 - TGTGCCAGCAGCTTAGGCCTGGGGGGCCCCAATCAGCCCCAGCATTTT CASSLGLGGPNQPQHF
TRBJ2-2 - TRBV9 - TGTGCCAGCAGCGTAATGACAGGCTTAATGAACACCGGGGAGCTGTTTTTT CASSVMTGLMNTGELFF
TRBJ2-7 TRBD1 TRBV27 - TGTGCCAGCAGGATGGGACAGGGGAGCTCCTACGAGCAGTACTTC CASRMGQGSSYEQYF
TRBJ2-3 TRBD2 TRBV2 - TGTGCCAGCAGTCCCCAAACTCTACTAGCGGGAGTCGGGCCAGATACGCAGTATTTT CASSPQTLLAGVGPDTQYF
TRBJ1-1 - TRBV6-5 - TGTGCCAGCAGTTATAACAGGGTCACTGAAGCTTTCTTT CASSYNRVTEAFF
TRBJ2-1 - TRBV4-1 - TGCGCCAGCAGTCGAGGCGGCGGATACAATGAGCAGTTCTTC CASSRGGGYNEQFF
TRBJ2-7 - TRBV11-2 - TGTGCCAGCAGCTATAGAGGGGTGGGCTACGAGCAGTACTTC CASSYRGVGYEQYF
TRBJ2-5 - TRBV4-3 - TGCGCCAGCAGCCAAGATCGGGAAGCGAAACAAGAGACCCAGTACTTC CASSQDREAKQETQYF
TRBJ2-1 - TRBV9 - TGTGCCAGCAGCGAGACAGACAATGAGCAGTTCTTC CASSETDNEQFF
TRBJ2-7 - TRBV27 - TGTGCCAGCACCCTACTAGAGTACGAGCAGTACTTC CASTLLEYEQYF
TRBJ2-3 TRBD2 TRBV27 - TGTGCCAGCGCCGTGGGGACTAGCGGCACAGATACGCAGTATTTT CASAVGTSGTDTQYF
TRBJ2-6 TRBD1 TRBV6-1 - TGTGCCAGCAGTGAACAGGACAGGCTTACGGCTGGGGCCAACGTCCTGACTTTC CASSEQDRLTAGANVLTF
TRBJ2-1 TRBD1 TRBV28 once TGTGCCAGCAGTTTTTTGCAGGGGGCCTACAATGAGCAGTTCTTC CASSFLQGAYNEQFF
TRBJ1-1 - TRBV9 - TGTGCCAGCAGCGTAGGTGGGGCGAACACTGAAGCTTTCTTT CASSVGGANTEAFF
TRBJ1-3 - TRBV28 - TGTGCCAGCAGTTCTGCAGCTGGAAACACCATATATTTT CASSSAAGNTIYF
TRBJ2-5 - TRBV7-8 - TGTGCCAGCAGCTTACAGGGATGGCAAGAGACCCAGTACTTC CASSLQGWQETQYF
TRBJ2-5 TRBD1 TRBV6-5 - TGTGCCAGCAGGGGACAGGGCCAAGAGACCCAGTACTTC CASRGQGQETQYF
TRBJ2-5 - TRBV10-1 - TGCGCCAGCAGTGAAGGCGAGACCCAGTACTTC CASSEGETQYF
TRBJ2-2 TRBD2 TRBV7-2 - TGTGCCAGCAGCTCGACTAGCTCGAACACCGGGGAGCTGTTTTTT CASSSTSSNTGELFF
TRBJ2-7 - TRBV5-6 - TGTGCCAGCAGCTTCGGCGGACCATCCTACGAGCAGTACTTC CASSFGGPSYEQYF
TRBJ1-1 - TRBV9 - TGTGCCAGCAGCGTAGGCGGAAGCACTGAAGCTTTCTTT CASSVGGSTEAFF